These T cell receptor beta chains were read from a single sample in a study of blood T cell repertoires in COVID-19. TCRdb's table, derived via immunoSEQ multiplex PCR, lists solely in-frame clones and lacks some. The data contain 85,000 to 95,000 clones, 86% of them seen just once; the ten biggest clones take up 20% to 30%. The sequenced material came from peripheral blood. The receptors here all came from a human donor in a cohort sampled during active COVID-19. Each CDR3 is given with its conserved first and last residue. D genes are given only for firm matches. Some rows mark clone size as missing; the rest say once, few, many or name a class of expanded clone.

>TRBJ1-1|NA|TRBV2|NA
TGTGCCAGCACCCGGGGGAACACTGAAGCTTTCTTT
CASTRGNTEAFF
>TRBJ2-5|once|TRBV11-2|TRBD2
TGTGCCAGCAGATCACTAGCGAAACAAGAGACCCAGTACTTC
CASRSLAKQETQYF
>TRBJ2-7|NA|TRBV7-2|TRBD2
TGTGCCAGCAGCTTATGGGGACTATATAGCGGGGGGTACTACGAGCAGTACTTC
CASSLWGLYSGGYYEQYF
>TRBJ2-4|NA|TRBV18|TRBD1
TGTGCCAGCTCACAGGGGGCTTCCAAAAACATTCAGTACTTC
CASSQGASKNIQYF
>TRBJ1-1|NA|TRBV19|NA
TGTGCCAGTAGTATAGCTCGGGGGGCCACTGAAGCTTTCTTT
CASSIARGATEAFF
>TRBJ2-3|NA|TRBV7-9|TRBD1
TGTGCCAGCAGCGGACCAGGGGGACGCACAGATACGCAGTATTTT
CASSGPGGRTDTQYF
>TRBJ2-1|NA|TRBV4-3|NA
TGCGCCAGCAGCCAAGACAGGGTGAATGAGCAGTTCTTC
CASSQDRVNEQFF
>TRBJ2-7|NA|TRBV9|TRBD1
TGTGCCAGCAGCGGGGGACAGGGGGAAGGCGAGCAGTACTTC
CASSGGQGEGEQYF
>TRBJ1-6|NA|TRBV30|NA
TGTGCCTGGGGGGGGACAAACTATAATTCACCCCTCCACTTT
CAWGGTNYNSPLHF
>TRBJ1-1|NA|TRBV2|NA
TGTGCCAGCAGATCAGGTGGTGACACTGAAGCTTTCTTT
CASRSGGDTEAFF
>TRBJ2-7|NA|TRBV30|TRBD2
TGTGCCTGGAGTGTAATGAGACTAGCGATCTACGAGCAGTACTTC
CAWSVMRLAIYEQYF
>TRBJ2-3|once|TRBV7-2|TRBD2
TGTGCCAGCAGCCGGGGACTAGCAAGAGTCCCAGATACGCAGTATTTT
CASSRGLARVPDTQYF
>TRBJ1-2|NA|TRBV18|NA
TGTGCCAGCTCACACGGGACACATAACTATGGCTACACCTTC
CASSHGTHNYGYTF
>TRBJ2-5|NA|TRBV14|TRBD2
TGTGCCAGCAGCCAAGTTATGCTAGCGGGAAGAGAGACCCAGTACTTC
CASSQVMLAGRETQYF
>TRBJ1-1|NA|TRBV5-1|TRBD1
TGCGCCAGCAGCAACAGGGGAGGCACTGAAGCTTTCTTT
CASSNRGGTEAFF
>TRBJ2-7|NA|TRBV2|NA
TGTGCCAGCAGTGAAATGGGCCCCTCGACATCCTACGAGCAGTACTTC
CASSEMGPSTSYEQYF
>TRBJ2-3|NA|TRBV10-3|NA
TGTGCCATCGCTGGTAGCTCAGATACGCAGTATTTT
CAIAGSSDTQYF
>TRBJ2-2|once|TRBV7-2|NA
TGTGCCAGCAGCTTAGCGCGATACACCGGGGAGCTGTTTTTT
CASSLARYTGELFF
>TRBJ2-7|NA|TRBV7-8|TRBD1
TGTGCCAGCAGATTACGGGACAGGGACCACGAGCAGTACTTC
CASRLRDRDHEQYF
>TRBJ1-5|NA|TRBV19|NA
TGTGCCAGTAGTAGCCTCTTGGGCAGGGGAAGGCGAAGTCAGCCCCAGCATTTT
CASSSLLGRGRRSQPQHF
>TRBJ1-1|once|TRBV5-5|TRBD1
TGTGCCAGCAGCACCGGGACAGGGGGCGTCTCAGACACTGAAGCTTTCTTT
CASSTGTGGVSDTEAFF
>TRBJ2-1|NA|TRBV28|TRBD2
TGTGCCAGCAGTTCTCCCCCCCTAGCGGGAGAGTATGAGCAGTTCTTC
CASSSPPLAGEYEQFF
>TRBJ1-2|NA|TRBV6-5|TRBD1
TGTGCCAGCAGTTACTACAGGGGGTCTGGCTACACCTTC
CASSYYRGSGYTF
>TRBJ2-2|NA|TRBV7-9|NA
TGTGCCAGCAGCCCCCTGGGGGCGAGGAGCACCGGGGAGCTGTTTTTT
CASSPLGARSTGELFF
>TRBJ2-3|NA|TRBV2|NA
TGTGCCACCAAAAGGGCGGGGAACACAGATACGCAGTATTTT
CATKRAGNTDTQYF
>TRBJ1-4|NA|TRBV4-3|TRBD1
TGCGCCAGCAGCCAAGGGGGACAGGGGGCGCGAGTCGGAAAACTGTTTTTT
CASSQGGQGARVGKLFF
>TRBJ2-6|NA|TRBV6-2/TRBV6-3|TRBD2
TGTGCCAGCAGTCAACCGGGACTAGCGGGGTTACCTGGGGCCAACGTCCTGACTTTC
CASSQPGLAGLPGANVLTF
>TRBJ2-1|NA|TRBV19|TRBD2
TGTGCCAGTAGTATCGGACTAGCCTATGAGCAGTTCTTC
CASSIGLAYEQFF
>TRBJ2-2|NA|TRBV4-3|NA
TGCGCCAGCAGCCAAGAGATAGCGCGGAACACCGGGGAGCTGTTTTTT
CASSQEIARNTGELFF
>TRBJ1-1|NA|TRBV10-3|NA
TGTGCCATCAGTGAGTCGAACAGGGTGAACACTGAAGCTTTCTTT
CAISESNRVNTEAFF
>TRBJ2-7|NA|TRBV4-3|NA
TGCGCCAGCAGCCAAAATGGAGGGGGCTTAGGCGAGCAGTACTTC
CASSQNGGGLGEQYF
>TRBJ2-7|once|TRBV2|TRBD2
TGTGCCAGCAGAGTCGGGGGGGGCCCCTACGAGCAGTACTTC
CASRVGGGPYEQYF
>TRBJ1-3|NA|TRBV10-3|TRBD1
TGTGCCATCAGTAGAGGACAGGTGGCTGGAAACACCATATATTTT
CAISRGQVAGNTIYF
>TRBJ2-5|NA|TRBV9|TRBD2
TGTGCCAGCAGCGCCCAGGGAGGGCAAGAGACCCAGTACTTC
CASSAQGGQETQYF
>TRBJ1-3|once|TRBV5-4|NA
TGTGCCAGCAGCCGAGGCCTCGACCCCGGAAACACCATATATTTT
CASSRGLDPGNTIYF
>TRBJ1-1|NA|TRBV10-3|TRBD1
TGTGCCATCAGTGAGGCGGGGAACAGGGGGAACACTGAAGCTTTCTTT
CAISEAGNRGNTEAFF
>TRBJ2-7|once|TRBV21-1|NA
TGTGCCAGCACCTACGGAGCGGGACCCAACGAGCAGTACTTC
CASTYGAGPNEQYF
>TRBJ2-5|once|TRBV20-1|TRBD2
TGCAGTGCTAGTCCGGGCCTCCTTGCGGGAGGGGGAGAGACCCAGTACTTC
CSASPGLLAGGGETQYF
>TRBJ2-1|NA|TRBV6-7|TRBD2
TGTGCCAGCAGTTACTCGATAGCGGGAGACTACTACAATGAGCAGTTCTTC
CASSYSIAGDYYNEQFF
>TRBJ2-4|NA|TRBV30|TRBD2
TGTGCCTGGACCCCGCCGGGGGGAGCCAAAAACATTCAGTACTTC
CAWTPPGGAKNIQYF
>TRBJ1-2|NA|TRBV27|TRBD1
TGTGCCAGCAGTAAGGGACAGGGAATTAACTATGGCTACACCTTC
CASSKGQGINYGYTF
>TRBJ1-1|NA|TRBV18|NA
TGTGCCAGCTCACCACAGCTCAGCGGGCTGAACACTGAAGCTTTCTTT
CASSPQLSGLNTEAFF
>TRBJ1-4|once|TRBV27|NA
TGTGCCAGCAGCAGGGGCGGGGAAAAACTGTTTTTT
CASSRGGEKLFF
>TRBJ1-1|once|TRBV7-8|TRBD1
TGTGCCAGCAGCTTAGGGCGGGACAGAAACACTGAAGCTTTCTTT
CASSLGRDRNTEAFF
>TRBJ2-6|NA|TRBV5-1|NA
TGCGCCAGCAGCCCCTACTCTGGGGCCAACGTCCTGACTTTC
CASSPYSGANVLTF
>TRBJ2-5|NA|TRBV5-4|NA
TGTGCCAGCAGCCAACCGACTAGTCGGACCCAGTACTTC
CASSQPTSRTQYF
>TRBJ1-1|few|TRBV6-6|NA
TGTGCCAGCAACAGGGCAGGGAACACTGAAGCTTTCTTT
CASNRAGNTEAFF
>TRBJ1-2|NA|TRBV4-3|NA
TGCGCCAGCAGCCAAGAAGGGGTAATCGGTGGCTACACCTTC
CASSQEGVIGGYTF
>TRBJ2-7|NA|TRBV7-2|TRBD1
TGTGCCAGCAGCTTAGGCTGGACAGGGGACGAGCAGTACTTC
CASSLGWTGDEQYF
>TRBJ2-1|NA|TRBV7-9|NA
TGTGCCAGCTTGGGGGGTGCCTCCTACAATGAGCAGTTCTTC
CASLGGASYNEQFF
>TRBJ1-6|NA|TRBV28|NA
TGTGCCAGCAGCCGCAAGGACGGGGTCCTTAATTCACCCCTCCACTTT
CASSRKDGVLNSPLHF
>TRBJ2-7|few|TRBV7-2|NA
TGTGCCAGCAGCTATTACAGGAACACCTACGAGCAGTACTTC
CASSYYRNTYEQYF